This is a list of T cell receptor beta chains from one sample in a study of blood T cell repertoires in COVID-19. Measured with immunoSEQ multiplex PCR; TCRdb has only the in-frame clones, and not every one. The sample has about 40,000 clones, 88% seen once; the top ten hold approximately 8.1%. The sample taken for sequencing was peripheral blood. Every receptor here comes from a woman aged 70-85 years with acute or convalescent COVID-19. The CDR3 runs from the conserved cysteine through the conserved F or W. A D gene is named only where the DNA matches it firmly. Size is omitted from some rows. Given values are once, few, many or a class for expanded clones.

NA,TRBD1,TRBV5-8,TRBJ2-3,TGTGCCAGCAGTTCGGCCGGGACAGGGTTCGGGGCAGATACGCAGTATTTT,CASSSAGTGFGADTQYF
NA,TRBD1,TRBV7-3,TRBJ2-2,TGTGCCAGCAGCTTCGGACAGGGATGGGGCGGGGAGCTGTTTTTT,CASSFGQGWGGELFF
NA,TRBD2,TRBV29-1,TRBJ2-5,TGCAGCGTAGCGGGGGGAGGTGGCCAAGAGACCCAGTACTTC,CSVAGGGGQETQYF
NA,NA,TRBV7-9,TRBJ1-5,TGTGCCAGCAGCCCCTCGGGGGGAAATCAGCCCCAGCATTTT,CASSPSGGNQPQHF
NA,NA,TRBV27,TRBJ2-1,TGTGCCAGCAGTTCCCTAACTGGGAGCTCCTACAATGAGCAGTTCTTC,CASSSLTGSSYNEQFF
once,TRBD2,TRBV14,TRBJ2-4,TGTGCCAGCAGCCAAGAGAAGGGATTAGCGGGAGGGCCAGCCAAAAACATTCAGTACTTC,CASSQEKGLAGGPAKNIQYF
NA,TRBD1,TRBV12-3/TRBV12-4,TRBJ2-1,TGTGCCAGCAGTGGACAGGGTTGGGTGCAGTTCTTC,CASSGQGWVQFF
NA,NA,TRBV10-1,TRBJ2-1,TGCGCCAGCAGGGGCGAAAGCCCTTCCAATGAGCAGTTCTTC,CASRGESPSNEQFF
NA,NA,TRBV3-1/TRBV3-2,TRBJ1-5,TGTGCCAGCAGCCCCTGGGGGGGAGGGGTACAGCCCCAGCATTTT,CASSPWGGGVQPQHF
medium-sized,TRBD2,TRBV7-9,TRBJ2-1,TGTGCCAGCAGCTTGCTAGCGGGCGTCTACAATGAGCAGTTCTTC,CASSLLAGVYNEQFF
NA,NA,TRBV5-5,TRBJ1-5,TGTGCCAGCAGCTTGGGAGGGACACGCAATCAGCCCCAGCATTTT,CASSLGGTRNQPQHF
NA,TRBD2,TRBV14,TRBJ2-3,TGTGCCAGCAGCCAATTTAGCGGGAGGCAAAGCACAGATACGCAGTATTTT,CASSQFSGRQSTDTQYF
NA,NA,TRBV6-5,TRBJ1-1,TGTGCCAGCAGTTACTCACAGTCGAACACTGAAGCTTTCTTT,CASSYSQSNTEAFF
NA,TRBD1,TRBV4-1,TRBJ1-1,TGCGCCAGCAGCAAAGGGGGCGTCCCGGGTGCTGAAGCTTTCTTT,CASSKGGVPGAEAFF
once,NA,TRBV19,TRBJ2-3,TGTGCCAGTAGTTGGGGGGTTAGCACAGATACGCAGTATTTT,CASSWGVSTDTQYF
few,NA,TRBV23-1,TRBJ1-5,TGCGCCAGCAGTCGGGGAAGGGGGGGAAGCAATCAGCCCCAGCATTTT,CASSRGRGGSNQPQHF
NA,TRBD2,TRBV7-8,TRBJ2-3,TGTGCCAGCAGCTATACTAGCGGGAGGGGTACAGATACGCAGTATTTT,CASSYTSGRGTDTQYF